The present T cell receptor (beta chain) was sequenced within a study of synovial regulatory T cells in juvenile arthritis. The synovial samples were synovial fluid, paired with peripheral blood from each active arthritis patient. Clones were read by immunoSEQ multiplex PCR, and TCRdb kept only the in-frame ones, dropping some. This sample's clone table lists 1,500 to 2,000 clones. This clone is labeled medium-sized based on frequency. Per germline, CDR1 SGHKS and CDR2 YYEKEE (reference sequence). The CDR3 is made up of 12 amino acids. DNA for this receptor is not on file. Sequencing used Treg cells from the synovium. The chain joins TRBV5-5 to TRBJ1-2. This TCR derives from a donor aged 2 to 35 with juvenile idiopathic arthritis. CDR3 amino acids: CASSLGGYGYTF.